The following is a TCR beta chain sequence with its context. Antigen: not known. This table comes from immunoSEQ multiplex PCR, and its TCRdb copy is limited to in-frame clones, with some not included. The sample lists roughly 150,000 clones, approximately 88% seen once, with approximately 1% in the top ten. The CDR3 covers 14 residues. Trimming pared 7 bases from V and 4 bases from J, leaving 16 bases between. Germline V CDR1 and CDR2: MNHEY, SVGAGI. This sample was included in a study of T cell responses to AZD1222 COVID-19 vaccine. Study results and caveats: It was only after the peak T cell response that any repertoires were sampled. The span of vaccine-associated CD4 TCRs extended across spike, with dominance at 160-218 and 743-854. Possibly, clonal diversity was underestimated; donors were largely white British and included more females.

The sequencing here drew on peripheral blood, taken 28 days after the second AZD1222 dose. The rearrangement uses TRBV6-5 and TRBJ1-2, with D possibly being TRBD1 (5 bases). This receptor was taken from an adult who received the AZD1222 COVID-19 vaccine. DNA for the CDR3: TGTGCCAGCATTAGAAGTAGGGACCTCTATGGCTACACCTTC. It specifies CASIRSRDLYGYTF.